This T cell receptor beta chain came from a study of cytomegalovirus exposure and HLA in healthy donors. Study-level points and caveats: Associated with HLA alleles at 0.05 false discovery rate in a later analysis were about 17,000 TCR beta sequences.

Trimming took 2 bases from V and 3 from J; bases not matched to a gene: 8. Germline V gives CDR1 LNHDA, CDR2 SQIVND (reference sequence). This CDR3 region has 16 residues. The PCR made use of 60 Vbeta and 13 Jbeta primers. Some clones are missing from TCRdb's copy, which holds only in-frame ones; the method was immunoSEQ multiplex PCR. The sample has about 86,000 clones; just under 80% are singletons. This clone was detected only a few times. Its antigen is undetermined. The genes are TRBV19 and TRBJ2-7, with 9 positions matching TRBD1. Source material: PBMCs. The origin of this receptor is a male donor in good health and CMV-seropositive. The chain's CDR3 is CASSINLGQGVYEQYF. In DNA form, the CDR3 reads TGTGCCAGTAGTATAAACTTGGGACAGGGAGTCTACGAGCAGTACTTC.